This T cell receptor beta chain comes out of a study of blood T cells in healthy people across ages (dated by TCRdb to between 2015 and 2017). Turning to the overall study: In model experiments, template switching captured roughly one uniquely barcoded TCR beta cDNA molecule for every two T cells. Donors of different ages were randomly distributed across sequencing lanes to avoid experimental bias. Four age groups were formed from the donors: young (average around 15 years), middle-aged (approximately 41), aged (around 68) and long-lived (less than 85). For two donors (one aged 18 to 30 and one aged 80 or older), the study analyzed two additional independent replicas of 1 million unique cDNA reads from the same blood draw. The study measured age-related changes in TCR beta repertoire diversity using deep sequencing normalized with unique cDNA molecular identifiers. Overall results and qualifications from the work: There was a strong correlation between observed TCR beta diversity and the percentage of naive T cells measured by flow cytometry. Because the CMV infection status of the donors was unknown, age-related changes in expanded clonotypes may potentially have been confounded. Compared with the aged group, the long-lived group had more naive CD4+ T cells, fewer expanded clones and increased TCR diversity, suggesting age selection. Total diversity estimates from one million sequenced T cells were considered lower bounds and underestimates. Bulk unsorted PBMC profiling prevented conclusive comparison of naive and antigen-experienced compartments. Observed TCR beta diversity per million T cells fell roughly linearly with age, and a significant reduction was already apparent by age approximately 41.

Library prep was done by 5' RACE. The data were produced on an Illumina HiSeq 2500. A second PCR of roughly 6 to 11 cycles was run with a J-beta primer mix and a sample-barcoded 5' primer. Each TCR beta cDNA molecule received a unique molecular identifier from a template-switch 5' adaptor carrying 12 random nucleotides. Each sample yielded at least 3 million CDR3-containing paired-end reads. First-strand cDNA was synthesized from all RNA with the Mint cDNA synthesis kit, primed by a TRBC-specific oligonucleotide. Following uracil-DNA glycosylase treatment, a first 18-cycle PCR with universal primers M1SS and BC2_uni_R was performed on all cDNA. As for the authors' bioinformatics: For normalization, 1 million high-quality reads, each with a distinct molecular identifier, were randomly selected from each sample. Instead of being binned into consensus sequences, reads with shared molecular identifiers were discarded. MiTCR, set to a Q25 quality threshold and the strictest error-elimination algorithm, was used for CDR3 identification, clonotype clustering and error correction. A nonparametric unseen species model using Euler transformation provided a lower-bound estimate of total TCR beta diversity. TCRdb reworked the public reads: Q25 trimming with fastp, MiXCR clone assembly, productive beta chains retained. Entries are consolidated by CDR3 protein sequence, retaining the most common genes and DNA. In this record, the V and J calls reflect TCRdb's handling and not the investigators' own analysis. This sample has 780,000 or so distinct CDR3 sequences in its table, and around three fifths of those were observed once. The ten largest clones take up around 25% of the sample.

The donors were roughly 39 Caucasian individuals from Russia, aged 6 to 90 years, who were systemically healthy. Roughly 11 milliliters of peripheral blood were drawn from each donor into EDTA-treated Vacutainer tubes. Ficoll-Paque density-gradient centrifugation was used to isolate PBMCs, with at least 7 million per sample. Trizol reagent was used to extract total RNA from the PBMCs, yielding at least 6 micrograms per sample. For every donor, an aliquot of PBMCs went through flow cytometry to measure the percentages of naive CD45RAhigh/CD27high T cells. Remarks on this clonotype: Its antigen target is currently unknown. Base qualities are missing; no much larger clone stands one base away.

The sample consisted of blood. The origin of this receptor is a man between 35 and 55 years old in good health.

The CDR3 region reads CATSRGQGAIYGYTF. The bases read TGTGCCACCAGTAGAGGACAGGGGGCAATCTATGGCTACACCTTC. The rearranged segments are TRBV24-1 and TRBJ1-2, and 11 bases in between align with TRBD1. Taken from the germline V gene, the CDR1 and CDR2 loops are KGHDR and SFDVKD. V is pruned by 6 bases and J by 4 bases, leaving 6 bases of the junction without a gene match. The CDR3, cysteine through phenylalanine, is 15 amino acids long. Only the CDR3 region is kept as DNA, spanning 45 bases read in frame from base 1.